One sample yielded the 5 T cell receptor beta chains listed below, sequenced in a study of response to subunit inactivated influenza vaccine. MiXCR, applied by TCRdb to the RT-PCR reads, yields one record per CDR3 protein. Of about 520,000 distinct CDR3 sequences in the sample, roughly 11% were seen once. The sequences come from PBMCs from blood, collected about 40 days after vaccination. These TCRs come from a middle-aged man who received an inactivated influenza vaccine.

This clonotype was seen at least ten times. This rearrangement joins TRBV29-1 to TRBJ2-7, with D possibly being TRBD1 (5 bases). The CDR3 consists of 12 residues. Germline V gene data show CDR1 as SQVTM and CDR2 as ANQGSEA. V lost 4 bases and J 4 bases, leaving 11 bases between the germline ends. The CDR3 DNA follows: TGCAGCGTTGTCCAGGGATTTTACGAGCAGTACTTC. Residues: CSVVQGFYEQYF.

This clonotype was counted ten times or more. The chain has TRBV6-1 and TRBJ2-1; no clear D. Germline V CDR1 and CDR2: MNHNS, SASEGT. This CDR3 spans 13 amino acids. V was clipped by 2 bases and J by 9 bases, with 11 bases between them. DNA for the CDR3: TGTGCCAGCAGTGAAAGTCCCAGAGTTGAGCAGTTCTTC. This encodes CASSESPRVEQFF.

This clonotype was seen more than once but under ten times. The chain is built from TRBV18 and TRBJ2-4, with D possibly being TRBD1 (6 bases). The CDR3 is made up of 15 amino acids. In germline, CDR1 is KGHSH, CDR2 LQKENI. V shed 2 bases and J shed 0 bases, with 8 bases lying between them. The CDR3 is CASSPGQRAKNIQYF. CDR3 in DNA: TGTGCCAGCTCACCAGGACAGCGAGCCAAAAACATTCAGTACTTC.

Comments on this clonotype: Just one base apart from a much larger clone, this may be a read error. The rearrangement joins TRBV5-1 to TRBJ2-5; D gene unclear. This CDR3 contains 14 residues. Germline CDR1 reads SGHRS; CDR2 reads YFSETQ. V shed 4 bases and J shed 4 bases, with 14 bases lying between them. The CDR3 reads CASSRTGLGETQYF. The CDR3 DNA is TGCGCCAGCAGCCGCACTGGGTTGGGAGAGACCCAGTACTTC.

This clonotype was seen a handful of times. The chain carries TRBV9 and TRBJ2-5, with 11 bases fitting TRBD2. Germline CDR1 reads SGDLS; CDR2 reads YYNGEE. The CDR3 length is 17 residues. V lost 1 base to trimming and J lost 0 bases; unmatched junction nucleotides: 5. The CDR3, as DNA: TGTGCCAGCAGCGTATCTCTAGCGGGGGGCCACCAAGAGACCCAGTACTTC. Translation gives CASSVSLAGGHQETQYF.